Listed here are 27 T cell receptor beta chains from one sample, sequenced in a study of T cells after yellow fever vaccination. TCRdb recomputed calls from the 5' RACE reads with MiXCR, one row per CDR3 protein. The repertoire consists of about 330,000 distinct CDR3 sequences, with around 8.1% occurring once and the leading ten covering approximately 18%. The sequences come from PBMCs, collected about 49 days after the first yellow fever vaccination. The receptor set was obtained from a man younger than 30 who received the YFV17D yellow fever vaccine.

This clonotype was found a few times. The chain has TRBV7-8 and TRBJ2-3, with 7 bases identical to TRBD2. V was pared by 6 bases and J by 7 bases, with 10 bases of the junction left unmatched. Germline CDR1 is SGHVS and CDR2 is FQNEAQ. CDR3 length: 14 amino acids. In nucleotides, the CDR3 is TGTGCCAGCAGATTTCCCGGACTAGAACATACGCAGTATTTT. It is translated as CASRFPGLEHTQYF.

This clonotype was seen ten or more times. The chain carries TRBV20-1 and TRBJ2-7; perhaps TRBD1 as D (5 bases). Germline V gene lookup returns CDR1 DFQATT and CDR2 SNEGSKA (reference sequence). This CDR3 has 13 amino acids. Deletions cut 2 bases from V and 2 bases from J, with 10 bases between. CDR3 bases: TGCAGTGCTAGACAGGGAATAACCTACGAGCAGTACTTC. Translated: CSARQGITYEQYF.

A few counts support this clonotype. V gene TRBV9 combines with J gene TRBJ1-2, with no clear D. Germline CDR1 is SGDLS and CDR2 is YYNGEE. The CDR3 sequence is 13 residues long. The germline V and J ends were trimmed by 0 bases and 8 bases, with 11 bases remaining between them. The CDR3 protein is CASSVGPTRGYTF. CDR3 in DNA: TGTGCCAGCAGCGTAGGCCCAACGAGGGGCTACACCTTC.

This clonotype was detected many times. The chain joins TRBV29-1 to TRBJ2-2, with TRBD1 matching 7 bases. CDR1 SQVTM and CDR2 ANQGSEA come from the germline V gene. The length of the CDR3 is 13 residues. CDR3 sequence reads: CSATGRNTGELFF. DNA of the CDR3: TGCAGTGCGACAGGGAGGAACACCGGGGAGCTGTTTTTT.

This clonotype was seen only a few times. The J gene is TRBJ2-5, the V gene TRBV5-1; perhaps D is TRBD1 or TRBD2 (6 bases each). The germline gives CDR1 SGHRS, CDR2 YFSETQ. V was trimmed by 4 bases and J by 4 bases, leaving 17 bases between them. The CDR3 has 15 residues. The CDR3 DNA reads as TGCGCCAGCAGCCCAGGGGACTCAAGCGTAGAGACCCAGTACTTC. Protein: CASSPGDSSVETQYF.

This clonotype appeared a few times. The chain carries TRBV5-1 and TRBJ1-2; D might be TRBD1 (5 bases). This CDR3 has 12 residues. Trimming removed 3 bases at V and 7 bases at J, with 10 bases between. Looked up from germline, CDR1 is SGHRS and CDR2 is YFSETQ. CDR3 loop: CASSWQGGGYTF. The CDR3 DNA is TGCGCCAGCAGCTGGCAGGGTGGTGGCTACACCTTC. Filled out from reference TRBV5-1 and TRBJ1-2, the complete variable domain reads KAGVTQTPRYLIKTRGQQVTLSCSPISGHRSVSWYQQTPGQGLQFLFEYFSETQRNKGNFPGRFSGRQFSNSRSEMNVSTLELGDSALYLCASSWQGGGYTFGSGTRLTVV.

This clonotype occurred a few times. This chain joins TRBV18 and TRBJ1-5; TRBD1 matches 9 bases. Germline V gene lookup returns CDR1 KGHSH and CDR2 LQKENI. Losses at the gene ends were 2 bases for V and 0 bases for J; bases not matched to a gene: 11. The CDR3 loop spans 19 amino acids. The CDR3 protein is CASSPSGQGNGFSNQPQHF. For the CDR3, the DNA is TGTGCCAGCTCACCATCTGGACAGGGGAACGGCTTTAGCAATCAGCCCCAGCATTTT.

The chain links TRBV20-1 to TRBJ1-4, with 7 bases matching TRBD1. V shed 3 bases, J shed 11 bases, and the junction held 12 bases outside the gene matches. Germline loops: CDR1 DFQATT, CDR2 SNEGSKA (reference sequence). The CDR3 is 14 amino acids. The DNA for the CDR3 is TGCAGTGCTAGTTCTGAGAGGGGGCGAGAGAAACTGTTTTTT. The encoded protein is CSASSERGREKLFF.

This clonotype was found many times. The CDR3 DNA reads as TGTGCCAGCAGCTTAGCCCCCGGGGGGAACACTGAAGCTTTCTTT. This codes for CASSLAPGGNTEAFF. The rearrangement uses TRBV7-2 and TRBJ1-1, with TRBD1 as a possible D gene (5 bases). The germline gives CDR1 SGHTA, CDR2 FQGNSA. V lost 0 bases and J 1 base, leaving 9 bases between the germline ends. This CDR3 spans 15 amino acids.

The chain combines TRBV7-2 with TRBJ2-1, with D hard to call. The CDR3 runs to 13 residues. Germline V lookup: CDR1 SGHTA, CDR2 FQGNSA. This CDR3 is CATLTRSYNEQFF. The DNA for the CDR3 is TGTGCTACTTTGACTCGCTCCTACAATGAGCAGTTCTTC.

V usage is TRBV27 and J usage is TRBJ2-1, with TRBD2 matching 9 bases. With V trimmed by 3 bases and J by 13 bases, 7 bases remained unmatched. Germline CDR1 reads MNHEY; CDR2 reads SMNVEV (reference sequence). The CDR3 is 13 residues long. The CDR3 sequence is CASSFLTSGKQFF. The CDR3 region has the DNA TGTGCCAGCAGTTTCTTGACTAGCGGTAAACAGTTCTTC.

There are a few counts of this clonotype. The chain has TRBV27 and TRBJ2-1; weak D call: TRBD1 (6 bases). This CDR3 comprises 16 residues. CDR1 MNHEY and CDR2 SMNVEV come from the germline V gene (reference sequence). Trimming stripped 2 bases from V and 3 bases from J, with 14 bases between. DNA of the CDR3: TGTGCCAGCAGTTTAGGTCTGGGGGCGAGCTACAATGAGCAGTTCTTC. This gives the protein CASSLGLGASYNEQFF.

There are many counts of this clonotype. V and J are TRBV5-1 and TRBJ2-3; D gene uncertain. The length of the CDR3 is 13 residues. Germline V lookup: CDR1 SGHRS, CDR2 YFSETQ. Trimming took 4 bases from V and 3 from J, leaving 9 bases between them. The CDR3, as DNA: TGCGCCAGCAGCCAAGCCGGTACAGATACGCAGTATTTT. Protein sequence: CASSQAGTDTQYF.

This clonotype was counted only a few times. The chain carries TRBV7-2 and TRBJ1-3; D uncertain. CDR1 SGHTA and CDR2 FQGNSA come from the germline V gene. There are 15 residues in the CDR3. The V gene lost 1 base and the J gene lost 0 bases, with 7 bases spanning the gap. The CDR3, as DNA: TGTGCCAGCAGCTTAGAGATTGGCTCTGGAAACACCATATATTTT. Translation: CASSLEIGSGNTIYF.

Of note for this clonotype: A much larger clone differs from this one at a single base, so this may be a read error. CDR3 DNA sequence: TGTGCCAGTAGTCAACCAGTCTCGAACACTGAAGCTCTCTTT. Its protein product is CASSQPVSNTEALF. The chain recombines TRBV19 with TRBJ1-1; D remains unclear. Per germline, CDR1 LNHDA and CDR2 SQIVND (reference sequence). This CDR3 contains 14 residues.

The sample holds a few counts of this clonotype. CDR3 in amino acids: CASSVANGESTDTQYF. The CDR3 coding sequence is TGTGCCAGCAGCGTAGCTAATGGGGAAAGCACAGATACGCAGTATTTT. This sequence joins TRBV9 and TRBJ2-3; D is unclear. This CDR3 region has 16 residues. V lost 0 bases and J 0 bases, leaving 11 bases between the germline ends. Germline values: CDR1 SGDLS, CDR2 YYNGEE.

This clonotype appeared a few times. For the CDR3, the DNA is TGTGCCAGCAGCCCTATTTTGGCAGGGGCCGGGCGAGGCTACACCTTC. The encoded protein is CASSPILAGAGRGYTF. This chain links TRBV7-9 with TRBJ1-2; maybe TRBD1 (6 bases). The germline V and J ends were trimmed by 5 bases and 8 bases, with 24 bases remaining between them. The CDR3 extends over 16 amino acids. Germline CDR1 reads SEHNR; CDR2 reads FQNEAQ (reference sequence).

This clonotype was counted many times. The V call is TRBV25-1, the J call TRBJ2-1; tentative D call: TRBD1 (8 bases). From germline, CDR1 is MGHDK and CDR2 SYGVNS. V shed 5 bases and J shed 14 bases, with 25 bases lying between them. This CDR3 spans 15 amino acids. The CDR3 DNA reads TGTGCCAGCAGTTATAACGGGCAGGGGGCGGGGAGGGAGTTCTTC. Amino acid sequence: CASSYNGQGAGREFF.

There are a few counts of this clonotype. The chain employs TRBV6-2 or TRBV6-3 and TRBJ2-3; 7 positions match TRBD1. The junction had 5 bases not matched to a gene; V was cut back by 11 bases and J by 0 bases. Looked up from germline, CDR1 is MNHEY and CDR2 is SVGEGT. This CDR3 comprises 13 residues. The CDR3 DNA is TGTGCCCACAGGGGCTCGAGCACAGATACGCAGTATTTT. Amino acids: CAHRGSSTDTQYF.

The chain carries TRBV10-2 and TRBJ2-5; a weak D match, TRBD2 (6 bases). There are 13 residues in the CDR3. Trimming cost V 6 bases and J 3 bases, with 11 bases left between them. The germline gives CDR1 WSHSY, CDR2 SAAADI. CDR3 in DNA: TGCGCCAGCAGGGGATTAGCGGAAGAGACCCAGTACTTC. Translating gives CASRGLAEETQYF.

This clonotype was seen more than once but under ten times. The junction and the germline gene differ at one end; a read error may be behind it. This rearrangement joins TRBV29-1 to TRBJ2-5, with 7 bases fitting TRBD1. This CDR3 is built from 13 residues. Germline CDR1 SQVTM, CDR2 ANQGSEA. This CDR3 reads CGVVRDSQETQYF. The CDR3 DNA follows: TGCGGCGTGGTCCGGGACAGCCAAGAGACCCAGTACTTC.

Ten or more counts support this clonotype. The chain joins TRBV5-5 to TRBJ1-5; TRBD1 matches at 8 bases. The length of the CDR3 is 15 residues. J was trimmed by 4 bases and V by 2 bases; bases with no gene match: 5. Per the germline V gene, CDR1 is SGHKS and CDR2 is YYEKEE (reference sequence). Here the CDR3 reads CASSFQGAGNQPQHF. The CDR3 DNA sequence: TGTGCCAGCAGCTTCCAGGGGGCCGGGAATCAGCCCCAGCATTTT.

As DNA, the CDR3 is TGTGCCTCATTAAGTCCGCGGACTTACACCGGGGAGCTGTTTTTT. It codes for CASLSPRTYTGELFF. The genes are TRBV2 and TRBJ2-2; weak D call: TRBD2 (5 bases). CDR1 and CDR2 (germline): SNHLY, FYNNEI. V lost 11 bases and J 3 bases, leaving 19 bases between the germline ends. The CDR3 length is 15 residues.

The chain couples TRBV5-4 to TRBJ2-7; tentatively, D is TRBD2 (5 bases). The CDR3 is 14 residues long. Germline CDR1 and CDR2: SGHNT and YYREEE (reference sequence). With 0 bases removed from V and 6 bases from J, the gap between germline ends came to 13 bases. Here the CDR3 reads CASSLDLAVGEQYV. CDR3 DNA sequence: TGTGCCAGCAGCTTGGATCTAGCCGTAGGCGAGCAGTACGTC.

This clonotype was detected ten times or more. The chain employs TRBV25-1 and TRBJ2-7; 10 nucleotides match TRBD1. The CDR3 totals 13 residues. The ends lost 4 bases at V and 3 bases at J; junction bases unmatched: 0. The germline V gene has CDR1 MGHDK and CDR2 SYGVNS. In DNA form, the CDR3 reads TGTGCCAGCAGTGGGACAGGGGGCTACGAGCAGTACGTC. This translates into CASSGTGGYEQYV.

This chain connects TRBV6-5 to TRBJ2-7, with a tentative D call TRBD1 (5 bases). V gave up 4 bases and J gave up 1 base, with 11 bases separating them. The CDR3 sequence is 14 residues long. From germline, CDR1 is MNHEY and CDR2 SVGAGI. The CDR3 region is CASSSSDSSYEQYF. DNA of the CDR3: TGTGCCAGCAGTTCTTCCGACAGTTCCTACGAGCAGTACTTC.

J is TRBJ1-1 and V is TRBV5-1, with 8 positions matching TRBD1. The CDR3 is made up of 16 amino acids. The V and J ends lost 3 bases and 4 bases, in that order; junction bases with no gene match: 11. Germline V lookup: CDR1 SGHRS, CDR2 YFSETQ. The CDR3 DNA follows: TGCGCCAGCAGCTGGAAGGGTGGTCAGGGGGCCACTGAAGCTTTCTTT. Translating it yields CASSWKGGQGATEAFF.